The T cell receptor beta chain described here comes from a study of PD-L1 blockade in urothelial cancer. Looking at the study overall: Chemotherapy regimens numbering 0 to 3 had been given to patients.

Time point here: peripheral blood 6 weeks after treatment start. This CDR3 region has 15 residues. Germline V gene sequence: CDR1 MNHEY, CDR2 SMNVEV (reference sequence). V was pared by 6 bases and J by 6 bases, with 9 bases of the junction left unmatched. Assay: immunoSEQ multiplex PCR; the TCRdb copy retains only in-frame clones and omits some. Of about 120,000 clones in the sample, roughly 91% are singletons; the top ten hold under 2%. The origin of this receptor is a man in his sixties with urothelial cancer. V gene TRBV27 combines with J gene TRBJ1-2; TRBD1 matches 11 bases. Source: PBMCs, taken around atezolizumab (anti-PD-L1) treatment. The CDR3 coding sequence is TGTGCCAGCAGCCTCGTAGGGACAGGGGGGGATGGCTACACCTTC. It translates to CASSLVGTGGDGYTF.